This note documents a single T cell receptor (beta chain) sequence. This specimen belongs to a study of blood T cell repertoires in COVID-19. Assay: immunoSEQ multiplex PCR; the TCRdb copy retains only in-frame clones and omits some. The sample has about 36,000 clones; roughly four fifths are singletons. From germline, CDR1 is SGDLS and CDR2 YYNGEE. The CDR3 runs to 21 residues. Trimming took 1 base from V and 3 from J; bases not matched to a gene: 17. The sequence derives from a human donor in a cohort sampled during active or convalescent COVID-19. The donor label of this sample is uncertain. The chain joins TRBV9 to TRBJ2-7, with 15 bases that match TRBD2. The sample comprised peripheral blood. The chain's CDR3 is CASSVQEKSRTSGRAGYEQYF. The CDR3 DNA reads TGTGCCAGCAGCGTACAGGAGAAGTCCCGGACTAGCGGGAGGGCGGGCTACGAGCAGTACTTC.